This TCR beta chain was observed in a study of shared clonotypes between healthy human individuals. Study-wide findings and caveats: The represented genetic and exposure-history diversity was limited by the small number of donors.

Of note for this clone: Its antigen is undetermined.

Germline lookup yields CDR1 LGHNA and CDR2 YSLEER. The CDR3 spans 15 residues. V gave up 1 base and J gave up 6 bases, with 16 bases separating them. Authors' analysis steps: ImmunoSEQ supplied junction-only sequences lacking quality scores, so filtering was different. Measured with immunoSEQ multiplex PCR; TCRdb has only the in-frame clones, and not every one. That table supplies the V and J calls and clone size; D and trimming were determined from the DNA. This sample has some 700,000 clones; roughly 91% occur once, and the top ten carry about a third. The material sequenced was memory CD8+ T cells from PBMCs. The subset here: CD45RO+ cells pooled with CCR7-negative TemRA cells. The sequence was collected from a man younger than 35 in good health. Some clones in this sample may be carry-over from other donors' samples. The rearrangement links TRBV4-3 to TRBJ2-7; tentatively, D is TRBD2 (6 bases). The CDR3 DNA is TGCGCCAGCAGCCAAGTAGGGGACTCCTTTTTCGAGCAGTACTTC. Residues: CASSQVGDSFFEQYF.